Listed here is a single T cell receptor (beta chain). What antigen it recognizes has not been identified. Per-base qualities were not stored, and no clone one base away is much larger. In total, 500 to 700 healthy bone marrow donors made up the cohort. At the time of sampling, every cohort member was nominally healthy, though immune exposures that went unrecorded were likely present. The donor was CMV seropositive and belonged to the group of 270 or so seropositive cohort members. Every donor gave a peripheral blood sample, and the peripheral blood mononuclear cells from that sample were used for TCR beta sequencing. The Qiagen DNeasy Blood Extraction Kit was used to extract genomic DNA from the blood cell samples. The data were taken from a study of cytomegalovirus exposure and HLA in healthy donors (TCRdb year 2017). Study-level background: An earlier analysis of some 550 of the donors reported roughly 270 Gb of sequence data and roughly 110 million unique TCR beta sequences from about 180 million T cells. An early release that covered some 630 HLA-typed donors contained approximately 290 gigabases of sequencing data and roughly 84 million unique TCR sequences. Of the roughly 400 genotyped donors, approximately 82% fell in the genetic ancestry cluster associated with self-reported Caucasian donors. The study aimed to test whether signatures of past pathogen exposure could be identified by cataloging public T cell receptors. The study used immunosequencing to profile the T cell repertoires of 600 to 850 subjects and linked those repertoires to cytomegalovirus serostatus. A separate validation cohort of roughly 130 different subjects was used in addition to the roughly 670-subject first cohort. High-throughput TCR immunosequencing, statistical association of individual TCRs with disease status, and machine learning were combined to predict cytomegalovirus infection status. In a later analysis, previously published TCR beta repertoires from about 640 donors were re-analyzed and high-resolution HLA genotyping was added so that TCR occurrence patterns could be studied. Rather than using new phenotypic data, the later analysis identified candidate immune exposures from TCR beta sequences and from how often those sequences occurred across donors. An earlier analysis of several hundred of the donors applied high-throughput TCR beta sequencing to assess whether each TCR beta V gene segment acted as functional or pseudogenic. Donor age, sex, ethnicity and CMV serostatus were collected together with the repertoire data. A later genetic analysis took genome-wide SNP genotypes for about three fifths of the 666 donors and used that subset as a discovery cohort. Every discovery cohort repertoire had been produced on one sequencing platform. Both class I and class II loci were covered by HLA typing, at four-digit resolution. The number of donors typed differed by locus, with about 629-640 for A, B, C, DRB1 and DQB1, 522 for DQA1, 600 to 610 for DPA1, and 450 to 480 for DPB1. Several DR-DQ haplotypes were handled as single units for association and clustering because linkage in the cohort was strong. Across approximately 420 genotyped donors of the cohort, an average of approximately 240,000 unique TCR beta nucleotide sequences per donor were sequenced, and around 19% of those sequences were non-productive.

There are 13 amino acids in the CDR3, from cysteine to phenylalanine inclusive. CDR3 DNA only is kept here, 39 bases in frame from base 1. CDR1 and CDR2 are read off the germline V gene as SGHRS and YFSETQ. V trim: 3 bases; J trim: 9 bases; unmatched bases: 4. Summary of the overall study and its limitations: HLA typing was unavailable for some donors at each locus, so association tests used only the typed subset. While some public TCRs were present in many individuals, most TCR sequences turned up only very rarely across donors. An association between a missense DCLRE1C variant and V-gene and J-gene trimming of TCR beta chains was found in a later genetic analysis and replicated in an independent cohort. Strong co-occurrence of HLA alleles, especially DR and DQ, made assigning TCR associations to individual alleles difficult. The classifier was reported to diagnose cytomegalovirus status with high specificity and sensitivity in both the original and validation cohorts. In this cohort, only TCR beta chains were sequenced, and detectable features were limited by the absence of alpha or paired-chain data. Specific HLA alleles were associated with 15,000 to 20,000 TCR beta sequences at a false discovery rate of 0.05 in a later analysis. The sequencing pipeline was judged likely to have produced a cluster of highly shared sequence variants as a technical artifact. In an earlier analysis of more than 450 of the donors, most TCR beta V segments were observed in productive rearrangements about 87% or about 30% of the time, broadly matching IMGT annotations. According to the authors, the approach could potentially be generalized to other disease states and immunological phenotypes. A later analysis found that most CMV-associated TCR beta chains appeared HLA-restricted, with HLA associations seemingly driven largely by CMV exposure. A further reported finding was that TCR beta sequences accurately predicted the HLA-A and HLA-B alleles for most subjects in the first cohort. In a later analysis, TCR association rates were found to vary across HLA loci, with the most associated TCRs seen for DRB1 alleles and the fewest for HLA-C alleles. The presence/absence analyses assumed that sequencing depth was roughly uniform across donors, and that assumption may not be true. Linkage disequilibrium might explain the correlated functional status among segregating V segments, but an unknown experimental factor could not be excluded. The study gave a list of 150 to 200 TCR beta chains associated with cytomegalovirus. The 87-base-pair reads could not distinguish some IMGT-functional V segments, including TRBV6-2 and TRBV6-3, so those segments were excluded. A later genetic analysis reported fewer N-insertions in productive TCRs among donors in an Asian-associated ancestry cluster than the roughly 720-donor mean. Immune exposure information for the cohort was limited to CMV serostatus. According to a later analysis, parvovirus B19, influenza, CMV and Epstein-Barr virus appeared linked to several top co-occurrence clusters. In a later analysis, HLA-associated TCR beta chains showed more clonal expansion and lower generation probabilities than non-associated chains that were equally common. The earlier analysis of about 600 of the donors excluded seventeen rarely observed V segments, including chromosome 9 orphons, because counts were too low. Three of the identified cytomegalovirus-associated TCR beta chains were confirmed in vitro to be specific for cytomegalovirus antigens.

Library preparation used the immunoSEQ multiplex PCR assay. The multiplex PCR relied on a mix of 60 forward primers for TCR Vbeta segments and 13 reverse primers for TCR Jbeta segments. The CDR3 region of rearranged TCR beta genes was amplified from genomic DNA with a multiplex PCR assay. The Illumina HiSeq System was used to sequence the amplified TCR beta libraries as 87-base-pair reads. The paper's processing steps were these. A later analysis counted about 80 million unique TCR beta chains across the 650 to 700 repertoires, and around 12 million of these chains were shared by at least two donors. Raw reads were error-corrected and collapsed into unique sequences with a nearest-neighbor algorithm that merged closely related sequences to remove PCR and sequencing errors. CDR3 sequences were aligned to IMGT reference sequences to assign V, D and J gene segments. For a sequence to be retained, a match of at least six nucleotides was required to both a V gene segment and a J gene segment. A rearrangement was called productive if the CDR3 had no stop codons and remained in frame with V and J, and every other rearrangement was called non-productive. CDR3 was defined according to IMGT convention as the region running from the second conserved V-encoded cysteine to the conserved J-encoded phenylalanine. Sequences without an unambiguous match to a single V gene segment were excluded from the earlier analysis of approximately 560 of the donors. In an earlier analysis of 450 to 700 of the donors, V segments were called functional above 56.7% productive rearrangements and were called segregating when the between-donor standard deviation exceeded 5%. A statistical classification framework was built for diagnosing cytomegalovirus status from the catalog of TCR beta chain sequences. V and J gene assignment, in a later analysis, came from comparing TCR nucleotide sequences with IMGT/GENE-DB human TR gene sequences. A later analysis assigned CDR3 sequences and most-parsimonious VDJ recombination scenarios with the TCRdist pipeline. In a later analysis, every TCR beta chain was defined by the combination of its CDR3 amino acid sequence and its V-gene family, and reads without a unique V-gene family were dropped. A later analysis removed several hundred highly shared, low-generation-probability nucleotide sequences to deal with suspected cross-contamination and a sequencing artifact. In a later analysis, a clonal expansion index for each public chain was calculated from normalized within-repertoire ranks of inferred template counts. In a later analysis, generation probabilities were computed with a VDJ recombination model fitted to out-of-frame rearrangements, and the resulting probabilities were checked against IGoR. In a later analysis, TCR-TCR, TCR-HLA and TCR-CMV co-occurrence was scored with hypergeometric tests, and a repertoire-size bias correction was applied to TCR pairs. To estimate false discovery rates, a later analysis permuted the HLA or CMV assignments 20 times. A later analysis grouped co-occurring TCRs with DBSCAN, adding TCRdist sequence similarity when clustering within HLA-allele-positive subsets. Repertoires with fewer than 30,000 or more than 120,000 public chains were left out of co-occurrence clustering, as were four to six repertoires with anomalous nucleotide sharing. TCRdb provides this immuneACCESS table in a form limited to in-frame rearrangements. Some clones are lacking; in checked studies, under half of them reflect an unresolved V gene, and why the rest are absent is not known. V, J and clone size are taken as reported in that table, and D and trimming were inferred from the DNA itself. The table for this sample lists over 85,000 clones; 81% of them were counted only once. The ten largest make up about 4.8% of the sample.

This TCR was sampled from a man aged 40-50 years in good health and CMV-seropositive. Input material: PBMCs. The sequence is built from TRBV5-1 and TRBJ2-1, with TRBD2 identical over 9 junction bases. Here is the DNA: TGCGCCAGCAGCTACGGGCGGGGGGGTGAGCAGTTCTTC. Its protein is CASSYGRGGEQFF.